The present TCR beta chain was sequenced within a study of blood T cell repertoires in COVID-19. Between the trimmed V and J ends, which lost 4 bases and 3 bases, there was a span of 21 bases. The CDR3 is made up of 18 amino acids. As handled by the study authors: Counts of nucleated cells, estimated from reference gene primer amplification, were obtained. Some clones are missing from TCRdb's copy, which holds only in-frame ones; the method was immunoSEQ multiplex PCR. The V and J calls and clone size come from that table; D and trimming were worked out from the DNA. The table shows 100,000 or so clones, with 65% to 75% occurring only once.

The clonotype originates from a man older than 75 with acute or convalescent COVID-19. This rearrangement joins TRBV23-1 to TRBJ2-2, with D maybe TRBD1 (5 bases). TRBV23-1 is an ORF, with its function uncertain. Sequencing used peripheral blood. The CDR3 DNA is TGCGCCAGCAGTCTTTCCCTAAAAAAGGGGAAGGACACCGGGGAGCTGTTTTTT. This gives the protein CASSLSLKKGKDTGELFF.